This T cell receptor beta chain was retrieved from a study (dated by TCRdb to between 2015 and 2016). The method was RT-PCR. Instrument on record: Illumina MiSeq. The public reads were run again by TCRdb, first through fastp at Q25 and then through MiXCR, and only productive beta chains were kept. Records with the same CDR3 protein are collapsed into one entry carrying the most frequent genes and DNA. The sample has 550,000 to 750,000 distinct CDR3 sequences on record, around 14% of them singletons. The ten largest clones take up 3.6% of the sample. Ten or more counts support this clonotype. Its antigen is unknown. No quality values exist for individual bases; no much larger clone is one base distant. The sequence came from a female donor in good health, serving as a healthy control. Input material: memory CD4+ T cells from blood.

The CDR3 is CASTATSPSSTDTQYF. The base sequence is TGTGCCAGCACCGCAACCAGCCCATCTAGCACAGATACGCAGTATTTT. The chain employs TRBV12-3 or TRBV12-4 and TRBJ2-3; the D gene identity is not certain. From cysteine to phenylalanine, the CDR3 is 16 amino acids long. Solely the CDR3 DNA is kept, with 48 bases framed from the first base. V and J are truncated by 7 bases and 0 bases respectively, leaving an intervening sequence of 17 bases.